A single sample gave rise to the 11 T cell receptor beta chains below, sequenced in a study of shared T cell receptors in the human thymus. TCRdb keeps only in-frame clones here, not all; method: immunoSEQ multiplex PCR. The sample includes about 660,000 clones, 87% seen only once; the top ten take about 0.0094%. These data were also filed under a second study, of human thymus T cells.

Source material: thymocytes. The receptors come from a boy younger than two with a congenital heart defect.

The chain couples TRBV18 to TRBJ2-3; TRBD1 aligns across 7 bases. After removal of 3 bases from V and 1 base from J, the junction contained 4 bases not matched to a gene. CDR3 length: 15 amino acids. Germline CDR1 is KGHSH and CDR2 is LQKENI. The CDR3 DNA reads as TGTGCCAGCTCACCCCGACAGGGAGGCACAGATACGCAGTATTTT. Translation gives CASSPRQGGTDTQYF.

A note on this clone: At one of its ends the junction is not consistent with the germline gene, which may arise from a read error. This chain connects TRBV7-7 to TRBJ2-7; D possibly corresponds to TRBD1 (6 bases). This CDR3 comprises 15 residues. CDR1 and CDR2 (germline): SSHAT, FNYEAQ (reference sequence). The CDR3 spells CASSSLREGVHEQYF. CDR3 DNA sequence: TGTGCTAGCAGCTCACTCCGAGAGGGGGTACACGAGCAGTACTTC.

This clone was detected once. The chain joins TRBV25-1 to TRBJ2-1, with 9 positions matching TRBD1. The length of the CDR3 is 15 residues. Germline V gene data show CDR1 as MGHDK and CDR2 as SYGVNS. V trimming: 0 bases; J trimming: 5 bases; junction bases outside the gene matches: 2. CDR3: CASSEYGTGHNEQFF. The CDR3 DNA reads TGTGCCAGCAGTGAATATGGGACAGGGCACAATGAGCAGTTCTTC.

The gene calls are TRBV18 and TRBJ2-7; 7 bases fit TRBD1. J gave up 2 bases and V 6 bases, and 10 bases lay outside the gene matches. Germline-derived CDR1 and CDR2 are KGHSH and LQKENI. The CDR3 is 15 residues long. The CDR3 loop reads CASSLETGMAYEQYF. DNA for the CDR3: TGTGCCAGCTCCCTTGAGACAGGGATGGCCTACGAGCAGTACTTC.

V and J are TRBV13 and TRBJ2-1, with 7 bases fitting TRBD2. Germline V gives CDR1 PRHDT, CDR2 FYEKMQ (reference sequence). The ends lost 2 bases at V and 4 bases at J; junction bases unmatched: 8. The CDR3 length is 16 residues. CDR3 loop: CASSLFLAGDYNEQFF. CDR3 nucleotide sequence: TGTGCCAGCAGCTTATTCTTGGCGGGAGATTACAATGAGCAGTTCTTC.

This chain joins TRBV7-6 and TRBJ2-7; weak D call: TRBD1 (6 bases). Trimming stripped 5 bases from V and 4 bases from J, with 18 bases between. The CDR3 spans 15 residues. Germline CDR1 and CDR2: SGHVS and FNYEAQ. The CDR3 sequence: CASSPTGTIGYEQYF. DNA of the CDR3: TGTGCCAGCAGCCCCACGGGGACAATTGGGTACGAGCAGTACTTC.

V usage is TRBV9 and J usage is TRBJ1-5, with TRBD1 as a possible D gene (5 bases). V was clipped by 0 bases and J by 7 bases, with 14 bases between them. The CDR3 has 15 residues. Germline CDR1 and CDR2: SGDLS and YYNGEE. CDR3 in DNA: TGTGCCAGCAGCGTAGAAGGCAGGGAGGACCAGCCCCAGCATTTT. It is translated as CASSVEGREDQPQHF.

V is TRBV4-3 and J is TRBJ1-2, with D perhaps TRBD1 (5 bases). Germline V gene sequence: CDR1 LGHNA, CDR2 YSLEER. The CDR3 sequence is 15 residues long. V lost 1 base, J lost 6 bases, and 15 bases lay in between. CDR3 nucleotides: TGCGCCAGCAGCCAAGGAGGACACCTAACGGATGGCTACACCTTC. As protein: CASSQGGHLTDGYTF.

The V and J genes are TRBV28 and TRBJ1-6; TRBD1 aligns across 7 bases. Germline CDR1 and CDR2: MDHEN and SYDVKM. The CDR3 extends over 17 amino acids. Trimming removed 6 bases from V and 11 bases from J; junction bases left unmatched: 19. As DNA, the CDR3 is TGTGCCAGCAGCATCCCCGGCCAGGGGGAGGACGAGCCACCCCTCCACTTT. Its protein is CASSIPGQGEDEPPLHF.

This chain joins TRBV5-4 and TRBJ1-1, with 8 bases identical to TRBD1. There are 16 residues in the CDR3. Unmatched junction bases numbered 12, after V lost 2 bases and J lost 6 bases. Germline CDR1 SGHNT, CDR2 YYREEE (reference sequence). DNA of the CDR3: TGTGCCAGCAGCTTAGTGCTTGCGGGACAGGACCCTGAAGCTTTCTTT. Residues: CASSLVLAGQDPEAFF.

The V gene is TRBV15, the J gene TRBJ2-7; 7 bases fit TRBD2. After removal of 11 bases from V and 1 base from J, the junction contained 8 bases not matched to a gene. CDR1 and CDR2 from the germline V gene are LNHNV and YYDKDF (reference sequence). This CDR3 has 13 residues. CDR3 DNA: TGTGCCGTGGGTAGCGGGTTGTCCTACGAGCAGTACTTC. Translation: CAVGSGLSYEQYF.